The 32 T cell receptor beta chains below were found in one sample sequenced in a study of Ad26.COV2.S vaccination and SARS-CoV-2 variants. Repertoires were generated with immunoSEQ multiplex PCR, while TCRdb's copy carries only in-frame clones and drops some. The sample holds about 350,000 clones, 85% to 90% seen once. Specified treatment: 15 to 20 received Ad26.COV2.S at low or high dose, single or two shots; 5 received placebo; per-sample allocation not given. The samples were gathered on day 63 after the first injection of vaccine or placebo. Sequencing used peripheral blood, obtained in a trial of Ad26.COV2.S vaccine versus placebo. The receptors were gathered from a person aged 18 to 65 who received the Ad26.COV2.S COVID-19 vaccine or a placebo.

The genes are TRBV5-1 and TRBJ2-2; TRBD1 agrees at 10 bases. The length of the CDR3 is 15 residues. V lost 7 bases, J lost 4 bases, and 7 bases stayed unmatched. Germline-derived CDR1 and CDR2 are SGHRS and YFSETQ. The CDR3 nucleotides read TGCGCCAGCGGTCGACAGGGGGCGGGCACCGGGGAGCTGTTTTTT. Translating gives CASGRQGAGTGELFF.

J is TRBJ2-3 and V is TRBV5-4, with 7 bases identical to TRBD1. Germline V gene sequence: CDR1 SGHNT, CDR2 YYREEE (reference sequence). The CDR3 runs 13 residues. V lost 4 bases, J lost 4 bases, and 3 bases stayed unmatched. The CDR3 loop reads CASSPQGADTQYF. The DNA for the CDR3 is TGTGCCAGCAGCCCTCAGGGGGCAGATACGCAGTATTTT.

The V gene is TRBV30, the J gene TRBJ2-7; D is uncertain. CDR1 and CDR2 from the germline V gene are GTSNPN and SVGIG (reference sequence). Trimming left V 0 bases short and J 3 bases short, with 6 bases between. The CDR3 has 12 amino acids. This CDR3 reads CAWSVDRYEQYF. The CDR3 bases are TGTGCCTGGAGTGTTGATCGCTACGAGCAGTACTTC.

This chain connects TRBV25-1 to TRBJ2-2, with unresolved D. The CDR3 has 14 amino acids. Between the trimmed V and J ends, which lost 1 base and 3 bases, there was a span of 6 bases. The germline V gene has CDR1 MGHDK and CDR2 SYGVNS. For the CDR3, the DNA is TGTGCCAGCAGTGAATTAGTGGACACCGGGGAGCTGTTTTTT. This codes for CASSELVDTGELFF.

The V and J genes are TRBV7-9 and TRBJ1-2; 11 nucleotides align to TRBD1. The CDR3 totals 15 residues. CDR1 and CDR2 (germline): SEHNR, FQNEAQ (reference sequence). J was trimmed by 4 bases and V by 5 bases; bases with no gene match: 6. CDR3 sequence reads: CASSQSDRGLYGYTF. The CDR3 bases are TGTGCCAGCAGCCAATCGGACAGGGGGCTCTATGGCTACACCTTC. Together with reference TRBV7-9 and TRBJ1-2, the CDR3 gives the full variable domain: DTGVSQNPRHKITKRGQNVTFRCDPISEHNRLYWYRQTLGQGPEFLTYFQNEAQLEKSRLLSDRFSAERPKGSFSTLEIQRTEQGDSAMYLCASSQSDRGLYGYTFGSGTRLTVV.

This sequence joins TRBV11-2 and TRBJ1-1; possibly TRBD1 for D (5 bases). The CDR3 length is 14 residues. V was clipped by 5 bases and J by 1 base, with 11 bases between them. CDR1 is SGHAT and CDR2 is FQNNGV in the germline V gene. The CDR3 sequence is CASSTTQGNTEAFF. DNA for the CDR3: TGTGCCAGCAGCACAACCCAGGGGAACACTGAAGCTTTCTTT.

The V call is TRBV6-1, the J call TRBJ1-5; 9 bases map to TRBD1. This CDR3 is 16 amino acids long. Germline V lookup: CDR1 MNHNS, CDR2 SASEGT. The V segment lost 4 bases and the J segment 2 bases; nucleotides outside the gene matches: 6. CDR3 nucleotides: TGTGCCAGCAGTGGGGGACAGGGTCGTGGCAATCAGCCCCAGCATTTT. Its protein is CASSGGQGRGNQPQHF.

In this sample, this clone turned up a few times. V is TRBV6-5 and J is TRBJ1-2; D is unclear. This CDR3 is built from 13 residues. Germline-derived CDR1 and CDR2 are MNHEY and SVGAGI. Trimming took 5 bases from V and 5 from J, leaving 12 bases between them. Here the CDR3 DNA reads TGTGCCAGCAGTCTTGACGCCAAATATGGCTACACCTTC. The encoded protein is CASSLDAKYGYTF.

This clone was recorded only once. The chain employs TRBV3-1 (or the pseudogene TRBV3-2) and TRBJ1-5, with 9 bases that match TRBD1. The CDR3 runs to 17 residues. Germline CDR1 reads LGHDT; CDR2 reads YNNKEL (reference sequence). Trimming cost V 1 base and J 5 bases; bases outside gene matches: 9. The CDR3 loop is CASSQGSGTGTDQPQHF. The CDR3 DNA sequence: TGTGCCAGCAGCCAAGGATCCGGGACAGGGACGGATCAGCCCCAGCATTTT.

The chain combines TRBV5-1 with TRBJ2-2; possibly TRBD2 for D (6 bases). CDR1 SGHRS and CDR2 YFSETQ come from the germline V gene. This CDR3 comprises 16 residues. The V gene lost 1 base and the J gene lost 1 base, with 11 bases spanning the gap. The CDR3 DNA follows: TGCGCCAGCAGCTTGTTTCGGCGGGAGAACACCGGGGAGCTGTTTTTT. This translates into CASSLFRRENTGELFF.

The chain's CDR3 is CASSPTSTIYGYTF. The CDR3 DNA is TGTGCCAGCTCACCAACTAGCACGATCTATGGCTACACCTTC. This chain joins TRBV18 and TRBJ1-2; no definite D call. The germline V and J ends were trimmed by 2 bases and 4 bases, with 11 bases remaining between them. Germline CDR1 is KGHSH and CDR2 is LQKENI. The CDR3 covers 14 residues.

This sequence joins TRBV7-2 and TRBJ1-1; D unclear. V was cut by 1 base and J by 1 base, with 7 bases left in between. The CDR3 sequence is 14 residues long. The germline CDR1 and CDR2 sequences are SGHTA and FQGNSA. The DNA of the CDR3 is TGTGCCAGCAGCTTAGTAGTCGGGAACACTGAAGCTTTCTTT. Translated: CASSLVVGNTEAFF.

V is TRBV12-5 and J is TRBJ2-7; possible D gene TRBD1, 6 bases. The germline V gene encodes CDR1 LGHNT and CDR2 FRNRAP. CDR3 length: 14 residues. Deletions cut 6 bases from V and 2 bases from J, with 14 bases between. CDR3 loop: CASGPDRLAYEQYF. The CDR3 bases are TGTGCTAGTGGACCGGACAGACTCGCCTACGAGCAGTACTTC.

The chain employs TRBV29-1 and TRBJ2-5, with D tentatively TRBD1 (5 bases). This CDR3 is 13 amino acids long. Per the germline V gene, CDR1 is SQVTM and CDR2 is ANQGSEA. V lost 3 bases, J lost 4 bases, and 12 bases lay in between. This CDR3 is CSVDIGVGETQYF. The CDR3 DNA reads TGCAGCGTTGATATAGGGGTGGGAGAGACCCAGTACTTC.

This clone turned up a few times. The V gene is TRBV19, the J gene TRBJ1-1; D remains ambiguous. The CDR3 is 14 amino acids. The V gene lost 6 bases and the J gene lost 4 bases, with 15 bases spanning the gap. CDR1 and CDR2 from the germline V gene are LNHDA and SQIVND (reference sequence). This CDR3 is CASSSPGGGTEAFF. DNA of the CDR3: TGTGCCAGTAGCTCACCGGGCGGTGGCACTGAAGCTTTCTTT. Looking up the rest from reference TRBV19 and TRBJ1-1 gives the full variable domain: DGGITQSPKYLFRKEGQNVTLSCEQNLNHDAMYWYRQDPGQGLRLIYYSQIVNDFQKGDIAEGYSVSREKKESFPLTVTSAQKNPTAFYLCASSSPGGGTEAFFGQGTRLTVV.

The chain joins TRBV6-1 to TRBJ2-3, with TRBD1 matching 10 bases. The V gene end was trimmed by 0 bases and the J gene end by 3 bases; junction bases not matched to a gene: 3. The CDR3 spans 16 residues. Per germline, CDR1 MNHNS and CDR2 SASEGT. Here the CDR3 DNA reads TGTGCCAGCAGTGAAGCGCTGGGACAGGGGACAGATACGCAGTATTTT. Protein sequence: CASSEALGQGTDTQYF.

The chain carries TRBV27 and TRBJ1-5; no definite D call. The CDR3 covers 17 residues. V was clipped by 6 bases and J by 3 bases, with 21 bases between them. The germline V gene encodes CDR1 MNHEY and CDR2 SMNVEV (reference sequence). CDR3 residues: CASSSFSVDKFNQPQHF. CDR3 DNA sequence: TGTGCCAGCAGCTCCTTCTCGGTTGACAAGTTCAATCAGCCCCAGCATTTT.

DNA of the CDR3: TGTGCCAGCAGCTTAGGCGTGGGCTATGAGCAGTTCTTC. Its protein is CASSLGVGYEQFF. The chain has TRBV7-2 and TRBJ2-1; D not resolved. The CDR3 covers 13 residues. Trimming shortened V by 1 base and J by 8 bases, and 9 bases separated the two germline ends. Germline CDR1 and CDR2: SGHTA and FQGNSA. The full variable domain, its missing parts supplied by reference TRBV7-2 and TRBJ2-1, is GAGVSQSPSNKVTEKGKDVELRCDPISGHTALYWYRQSLGQGLEFLIYFQGNSAPDKSGLPSDRFSAERTGGSVSTLTIQRTQQEDSAVYLCASSLGVGYEQFFGPGTRLTVL.

This chain joins TRBV5-4 and TRBJ1-4, with 9 bases fitting TRBD1. The CDR3 has 16 residues. Trimming cost V 4 bases and J 5 bases; bases outside gene matches: 9. Germline values: CDR1 SGHNT, CDR2 YYREEE (reference sequence). Here the CDR3 DNA reads TGTGCCAGCAGCCGGGGGTCGGACAGGGGAAATGAAAAACTGTTTTTT. Its translation: CASSRGSDRGNEKLFF.

CDR3 in DNA: TGTGCCAGCAGCAAAGTGCCTAGAACCGGGGAGCTGTTTTTT. This gives the protein CASSKVPRTGELFF. This rearrangement joins TRBV21-1 to TRBJ2-2; the table calls TRBD2, which could not be checked here. TRBV21-1 is noted as a pseudogene. This CDR3 contains 14 residues.

The chain combines TRBV11-2 with TRBJ1-3; D uncertain. The CDR3 sequence is 15 residues long. Germline lookup yields CDR1 SGHAT and CDR2 FQNNGV. V was clipped by 5 bases and J by 0 bases, with 11 bases between them. The CDR3 region has the DNA TGTGCCAGCAGCATGAACCGAGACTCTGGAAACACCATATATTTT. Amino acid sequence: CASSMNRDSGNTIYF.

The CDR3, as DNA: TGTGCCAGCAGCTTAAGACGGACAGGGAGCTATGGCTACACCTTC. It is translated as CASSLRRTGSYGYTF. The V gene is TRBV7-9, the J gene TRBJ1-2; 8 nucleotides agree with TRBD1. The CDR3 consists of 15 residues. The V segment lost 2 bases and the J segment 4 bases; nucleotides outside the gene matches: 6. CDR1 is SEHNR, CDR2 FQNEAQ, per germline (reference sequence).

This clone was observed once. This rearrangement joins TRBV28 to TRBJ2-1, with D perhaps matching TRBD2 (6 bases). The CDR3 contains 16 residues. Germline assignment: CDR1 MDHEN and CDR2 SYDVKM. V was trimmed by 6 bases and J by 4 bases, leaving 19 bases between them. In DNA form, the CDR3 reads TGTGCCAGCAGGGGGGGTAGCCAAACCGCTTACAATGAGCAGTTCTTC. Translated, it gives CASRGGSQTAYNEQFF. The complete variable domain, with remaining parts taken from reference TRBV28 and TRBJ2-1, reads DVKVTQSSRYLVKRTGEKVFLECVQDMDHENMFWYRQDPGLGLRLIYFSYDVKMKEKGDIPEGYSVSREKKERFSLILESASTNQTSMYLCASRGGSQTAYNEQFFGPGTRLTVL.

V gene TRBV18 combines with J gene TRBJ1-5; D remains ambiguous. Trimming took 2 bases from V and 1 from J, leaving 15 bases between them. This CDR3 spans 17 amino acids. Germline assignment: CDR1 KGHSH and CDR2 LQKENI. CDR3: CASSPSPSRTSNQPQHF. The CDR3 coding sequence is TGTGCCAGCTCACCAAGTCCCAGCCGGACGAGCAATCAGCCCCAGCATTTT. Looking up the rest from reference TRBV18 and TRBJ1-5 gives the full variable domain: NAGVMQNPRHLVRRRGQEARLRCSPMKGHSHVYWYRQLPEEGLKFMVYLQKENIIDESGMPKERFSAEFPKEGPSILRIQQVVRGDSAAYFCASSPSPSRTSNQPQHFGDGTRLSIL.

CDR3 sequence: CASSWGPGQGAIYPEAFF. CDR3 coding DNA: TGTGCCAGCAGCTGGGGCCCCGGACAGGGGGCCATATATCCTGAAGCTTTCTTT. The rearrangement uses TRBV5-4 and TRBJ1-1; 11 bases line up with TRBD1. The CDR3 spans 18 residues. Germline CDR1 reads SGHNT; CDR2 reads YYREEE (reference sequence). V lost 3 bases to trimming and J lost 6 bases; unmatched junction nucleotides: 16.

The chain uses TRBV7-9 and TRBJ1-1; 8 bases fit TRBD1. Per germline, CDR1 SEHNR and CDR2 FQNEAQ (reference sequence). CDR3 length equals 12 residues. The J segment lost 7 bases and the V segment lost 5 bases, leaving 3 bases of the junction unmatched. CDR3: CASSGTGVEAFF. CDR3 nucleotides: TGTGCCAGCAGCGGGACAGGAGTTGAAGCTTTCTTT.

The chain joins TRBV9 to TRBJ2-3; D is uncertain. CDR1 is SGDLS, CDR2 YYNGEE, per germline. The CDR3 totals 12 residues. Deletions cut 3 bases from V and 6 bases from J, with 8 bases between. CDR3: CASSGTLDTQYF. The CDR3 DNA sequence: TGTGCCAGCAGCGGCACCTTGGATACGCAGTATTTT. Together with reference TRBV9 and TRBJ2-3, the CDR3 gives the full variable domain: DSGVTQTPKHLITATGQRVTLRCSPRSGDLSVYWYQQSLDQGLQFLIQYYNGEERAKGNILERFSAQQFPDLHSELNLSSLELGDSALYFCASSGTLDTQYFGPGTRLTVL.

The CDR3, as DNA: TGTGCCAGCTCACCCTACACGAGACAAGAGACCCAGTACTTC. It specifies CASSPYTRQETQYF. The chain joins TRBV18 to TRBJ2-5; D unclear. The CDR3 length is 14 residues. V lost 3 bases, J lost 2 bases, and 10 bases lay in between. CDR1 is KGHSH, CDR2 LQKENI, per germline.

This clone was picked up one time. The chain joins TRBV4-3 to TRBJ2-6; D is undetermined. This CDR3 has 14 residues. V dropped 2 bases and J dropped 0 bases, with 2 bases sitting between them. The germline gives CDR1 LGHNA, CDR2 YSLEER. The CDR3 here is CASSQLSGANVLTF. CDR3 nucleotide sequence: TGCGCCAGCAGCCAACTCTCTGGGGCCAACGTCCTGACTTTC.

This chain joins TRBV27 and TRBJ2-7, with 8 positions matching TRBD2. After removal of 6 bases from V and 3 bases from J, the junction contained 4 bases not matched to a gene. CDR3 size: 13 residues. In germline, CDR1 is MNHEY, CDR2 SMNVEV (reference sequence). CDR3 in amino acids: CASRLAGSYEQYF. For the CDR3, the DNA is TGTGCCAGCAGGTTAGCGGGAAGCTACGAGCAGTACTTC.

The V gene is TRBV15, the J gene TRBJ1-2; D is undetermined. V lost 0 bases to trimming and J lost 0 bases, with 8 bases between them. CDR1 is LNHNV, CDR2 YYDKDF, per germline (reference sequence). The CDR3 covers 15 residues. The CDR3 DNA is TGTGCCACCAGCAGAGATGCCGATTCTAACTATGGCTACACCTTC. This codes for CATSRDADSNYGYTF.

The chain has TRBV29-1 and TRBJ1-2; D gene ambiguous. Germline V lookup: CDR1 SQVTM, CDR2 ANQGSEA. Trimming removed 6 bases at V and 1 base at J, with 9 bases between. The CDR3 totals 12 residues. DNA of the CDR3: TGCAGCGTGTCGGATTTTAACTATGGCTACACCTTC. It encodes CSVSDFNYGYTF.